Listed below are T cell receptor beta chains from one sample, sequenced in a study of blood T cell repertoires in COVID-19. The protocol was immunoSEQ multiplex PCR, while the TCRdb copy is restricted to in-frame clones and leaves out a portion. The sample has a few hundred thousand clones; roughly four fifths are singletons. The sequencing sample was made of PBMCs or T cells enriched from blood (not recorded which). Receptor source: a woman between 45 and 65 years old who had recovered from COVID-19. CDR3s include the opening cysteine and the closing phenylalanine or tryptophan. The order of the fields is D gene, V gene, clone size, J gene, CDR3 protein, CDR3 DNA. The D gene is left open where the match is weak. Size tells how often a clone was seen (once, few, many) or the class of an expanded clone, and some rows leave it out.

D: TRBD1; V: TRBV5-4; size: -; J: TRBJ1-1; CDR3: CASSIGQANREAFF; DNA: TGTGCCAGCAGCATCGGACAGGCCAATAGGGAAGCTTTCTTT
D: TRBD1; V: TRBV19; size: -; J: TRBJ1-2; CDR3: CASRDSQKYYGYTF; DNA: TGTGCCAGCAGGGACAGCCAGAAATACTATGGCTACACCTTC
D: TRBD1; V: TRBV18; size: once; J: TRBJ1-1; CDR3: CASSLRTGGVLNTEAFF; DNA: TGTGCCAGCTCACTTCGGACAGGGGGCGTCTTGAACACTGAAGCTTTCTTT
D: TRBD1; V: TRBV12-3/TRBV12-4; size: -; J: TRBJ1-1; CDR3: CASSYRGDTEAFF; DNA: TGTGCCAGCAGCTACAGGGGGGACACTGAAGCTTTCTTT
D: -; V: TRBV10-3; size: -; J: TRBJ2-1; CDR3: CAISQAGQDAEQFF; DNA: TGTGCCATCAGTCAAGCGGGACAGGACGCTGAGCAGTTCTTC
D: -; V: TRBV11-3; size: -; J: TRBJ2-7; CDR3: CASSLPGVWPSGEQYF; DNA: TGTGCCAGCAGCTTACCAGGGGTTTGGCCAAGCGGCGAGCAGTACTTC
D: TRBD1; V: TRBV6-5; size: -; J: TRBJ2-7; CDR3: CASSFAGGPGYEQYF; DNA: TGTGCCAGCAGTTTCGCAGGGGGTCCCGGCTACGAGCAGTACTTC
D: TRBD1; V: TRBV9; size: -; J: TRBJ2-5; CDR3: CASSPRQGATQETQYF; DNA: TGTGCCAGCAGCCCCAGACAGGGGGCCACACAAGAGACCCAGTACTTC
D: -; V: TRBV7-9; size: -; J: TRBJ1-1; CDR3: CASSSSREGAFF; DNA: TGTGCCAGCAGCTCCTCCAGGGAGGGAGCTTTCTTT
D: TRBD2; V: TRBV5-1; size: -; J: TRBJ2-1; CDR3: CASSLASSGSYNEQFF; DNA: TGCGCCAGCAGCTTGGCGTCTAGCGGGAGTTACAATGAGCAGTTCTTC
D: TRBD1; V: TRBV7-9; size: few; J: TRBJ1-2; CDR3: CASSLGAPQGAGGYTF; DNA: TGTGCCAGCAGCTTAGGCGCTCCACAGGGGGCGGGTGGCTACACCTTC
D: -; V: TRBV6-1; size: few; J: TRBJ1-1; CDR3: CASSDRVNTEAFF; DNA: TGTGCCAGCAGTGACAGGGTGAACACTGAAGCTTTCTTT
D: TRBD1; V: TRBV7-9; size: -; J: TRBJ1-3; CDR3: CASSPDRGANTIYF; DNA: TGTGCCAGCAGCCCTGACAGGGGTGCAAACACCATATATTTT
D: -; V: TRBV6-5; size: -; J: TRBJ1-2; CDR3: CASLGAGYGYTF; DNA: TGTGCCAGCTTGGGGGCTGGCTATGGCTACACCTTC
D: -; V: TRBV30; size: -; J: TRBJ2-2; CDR3: CAWTGVTGELFF; DNA: TGTGCCTGGACAGGGGTCACCGGGGAGCTGTTTTTT
D: TRBD1; V: TRBV3-1/TRBV3-2; size: once; J: TRBJ2-1; CDR3: CASSQDRGLEQFF; DNA: TGTGCCAGCAGCCAGGACAGGGGTCTTGAGCAGTTCTTC
D: TRBD2; V: TRBV7-3; size: -; J: TRBJ2-1; CDR3: CASSPRAGGSYNEQFF; DNA: TGTGCCAGCAGCCCCCGAGCGGGAGGCTCCTACAATGAGCAGTTCTTC
D: TRBD2; V: TRBV2; size: -; J: TRBJ2-1; CDR3: CASSEIRTSGNEQFF; DNA: TGTGCCAGCAGTGAAATACGGACTAGCGGCAATGAGCAGTTCTTC
D: TRBD1; V: TRBV19; size: -; J: TRBJ1-2; CDR3: CASSTQTAGTGFGYTF; DNA: TGTGCCAGTAGTACCCAAACCGCCGGGACAGGTTTTGGCTACACCTTC
D: TRBD1; V: TRBV6-5; size: -; J: TRBJ1-2; CDR3: CASRRTGGADTF; DNA: TGTGCCAGCAGAAGGACAGGGGGCGCCGATACCTTC
D: -; V: TRBV27; size: -; J: TRBJ2-3; CDR3: CASSFISAGPTDTQYF; DNA: TGTGCCAGCAGTTTCATCTCGGCGGGACCCACAGATACGCAGTATTTT
D: TRBD2; V: TRBV5-4; size: few; J: TRBJ2-7; CDR3: CASSLFGDYYEQYF; DNA: TGTGCCAGCAGCTTGTTTGGGGACTACTACGAGCAGTACTTC
D: -; V: TRBV9; size: -; J: TRBJ1-6; CDR3: CASGAQGDNSPLHF; DNA: TGTGCCAGCGGGGCACAGGGAGATAATTCACCCCTCCACTTT
D: -; V: TRBV19; size: -; J: TRBJ1-1; CDR3: CASKPVSMNTEAFF; DNA: TGTGCCAGTAAACCGGTTTCAATGAACACTGAAGCTTTCTTT
D: -; V: TRBV6-1; size: -; J: TRBJ2-2; CDR3: CASSETRTGELFF; DNA: TGTGCCAGCAGTGAAACCAGAACCGGGGAGCTGTTTTTT
D: TRBD1; V: TRBV7-8; size: once; J: TRBJ1-2; CDR3: CASSLSGSRQGSGIGYTF; DNA: TGTGCCAGCAGCTTATCGGGAAGCCGACAGGGGTCGGGGATTGGCTACACCTTC
D: -; V: TRBV3-1/TRBV3-2; size: -; J: TRBJ1-6; CDR3: CASSQVESNSPLHF; DNA: TGTGCCAGCAGCCAAGTCGAGAGTAATTCACCCCTCCACTTT
D: -; V: TRBV6-1; size: -; J: TRBJ2-1; CDR3: CASSEDFSGPYNEQFF; DNA: TGTGCCAGCAGTGAAGACTTCAGCGGTCCCTACAATGAGCAGTTCTTC
D: -; V: TRBV7-9; size: few; J: TRBJ2-7; CDR3: CASSYGQYEQYF; DNA: TGTGCCAGCAGCTACGGACAGTACGAGCAGTACTTC
D: -; V: TRBV11-2; size: -; J: TRBJ2-7; CDR3: CASSLSFYEQYF; DNA: TGTGCCAGCAGCCTCTCGTTCTACGAGCAGTACTTC
D: -; V: TRBV4-1; size: once; J: TRBJ2-7; CDR3: CASSPKKLRGSSYEQYF; DNA: TGCGCCAGCAGCCCCAAGAAGTTGAGAGGAAGCTCCTACGAGCAGTACTTC
D: TRBD1; V: TRBV29-1; size: -; J: TRBJ1-1; CDR3: CSVVQGARGAFF; DNA: TGCAGCGTTGTTCAGGGGGCGAGAGGAGCTTTCTTT
D: -; V: TRBV4-3; size: -; J: TRBJ2-3; CDR3: CASSPVREDTQYF; DNA: TGCGCCAGCAGCCCGGTGCGTGAAGATACGCAGTATTTT
D: TRBD1; V: TRBV3-1/TRBV3-2; size: -; J: TRBJ1-2; CDR3: CASSQETGGNGYTF; DNA: TGTGCCAGCAGCCAAGAAACAGGGGGAAATGGCTACACCTTC
D: -; V: TRBV11-3; size: few; J: TRBJ1-2; CDR3: CASSLGPRGLENYGYTF; DNA: TGTGCCAGCAGCTTAGGCCCCAGGGGTCTCGAAAACTATGGCTACACCTTC
D: -; V: TRBV27; size: -; J: TRBJ1-1; CDR3: CASSKQGQNTEAFF; DNA: TGTGCCAGCAGCAAACAGGGACAGAACACTGAAGCTTTCTTT
D: -; V: TRBV3-1/TRBV3-2; size: -; J: TRBJ2-4; CDR3: CASSVGGSKNIQYF; DNA: TGTGCCAGCAGCGTAGGGGGTTCCAAAAACATTCAGTACTTC
D: TRBD1; V: TRBV9; size: -; J: TRBJ2-5; CDR3: CASSVWNGVDRGETQYF; DNA: TGTGCCAGCAGCGTATGGAATGGGGTAGACAGGGGGGAGACCCAGTACTTC
D: -; V: TRBV5-4; size: -; J: TRBJ2-7; CDR3: CASSPQGGQGGYEQYF; DNA: TGTGCCAGCAGCCCTCAGGGGGGTCAGGGGGGTTACGAGCAGTACTTC
D: -; V: TRBV18; size: -; J: TRBJ2-3; CDR3: CASSPPVADTQYF; DNA: TGTGCCAGCTCACCTCCCGTCGCAGATACGCAGTATTTT
D: TRBD1; V: TRBV30; size: -; J: TRBJ1-1; CDR3: CAWAQGENTEAFF; DNA: TGTGCCTGGGCACAGGGGGAGAACACTGAAGCTTTCTTT
D: -; V: TRBV4-3; size: -; J: TRBJ2-2; CDR3: CASSQDQAAGELFF; DNA: TGCGCCAGCAGCCAAGATCAAGCTGCCGGGGAGCTGTTTTTT
D: -; V: TRBV7-2; size: many; J: TRBJ1-5; CDR3: CASSLGTPNQPQHF; DNA: TGTGCCAGCAGCTTAGGAACACCTAATCAGCCCCAGCATTTT
D: TRBD2; V: TRBV4-1; size: -; J: TRBJ2-1; CDR3: CASSLSPSGGRDEQFF; DNA: TGCGCCAGCAGCCTCTCCCCATCGGGGGGGAGGGATGAGCAGTTCTTC
D: -; V: TRBV13; size: -; J: TRBJ1-1; CDR3: CASSTLGAPRGTEAFF; DNA: TGTGCCAGCAGCACTCTTGGGGCTCCCAGAGGCACTGAAGCTTTCTTT